The present T cell receptor (beta chain) was sequenced within a study of blood T cell repertoires in COVID-19. The repertoire was sequenced with immunoSEQ multiplex PCR; TCRdb's copy has only in-frame clones and lacks some. The table lists 350,000 to 400,000 clones, approximately 88% of them singletons. CDR1 and CDR2 from the germline V gene are SGHTA and FQGNSA. V lost 3 bases, J lost 11 bases, and 6 bases stayed unmatched. The CDR3 extends over 12 amino acids. Sequencing was performed on PBMCs or T cells enriched from blood (not recorded which). This sequence joins TRBV7-2 and TRBJ1-1, with 7 bases aligning to TRBD1. This TCR was recovered from a woman younger than 45 with acute COVID-19. The CDR3 sequence is CASSFRQGAAFF. The CDR3 DNA sequence: TGTGCCAGCAGCTTTCGACAGGGCGCGGCTTTCTTT.